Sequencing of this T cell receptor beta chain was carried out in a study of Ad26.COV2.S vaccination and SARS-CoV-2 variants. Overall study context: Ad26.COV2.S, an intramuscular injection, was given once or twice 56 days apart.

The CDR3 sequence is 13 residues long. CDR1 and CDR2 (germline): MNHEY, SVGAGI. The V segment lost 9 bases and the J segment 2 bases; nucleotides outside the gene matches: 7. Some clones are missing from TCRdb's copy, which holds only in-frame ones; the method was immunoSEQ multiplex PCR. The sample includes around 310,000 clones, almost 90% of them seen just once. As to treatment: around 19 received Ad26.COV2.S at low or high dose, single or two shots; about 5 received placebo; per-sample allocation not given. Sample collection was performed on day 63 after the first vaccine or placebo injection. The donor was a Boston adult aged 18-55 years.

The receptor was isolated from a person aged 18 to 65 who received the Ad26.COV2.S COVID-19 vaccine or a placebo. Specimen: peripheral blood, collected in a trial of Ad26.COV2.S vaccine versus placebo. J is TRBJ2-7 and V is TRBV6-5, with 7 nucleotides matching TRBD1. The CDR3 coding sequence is TGTGCCAGTCAACAGGGGATTACCTACGAGCAGTACGTC. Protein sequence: CASQQGITYEQYV.